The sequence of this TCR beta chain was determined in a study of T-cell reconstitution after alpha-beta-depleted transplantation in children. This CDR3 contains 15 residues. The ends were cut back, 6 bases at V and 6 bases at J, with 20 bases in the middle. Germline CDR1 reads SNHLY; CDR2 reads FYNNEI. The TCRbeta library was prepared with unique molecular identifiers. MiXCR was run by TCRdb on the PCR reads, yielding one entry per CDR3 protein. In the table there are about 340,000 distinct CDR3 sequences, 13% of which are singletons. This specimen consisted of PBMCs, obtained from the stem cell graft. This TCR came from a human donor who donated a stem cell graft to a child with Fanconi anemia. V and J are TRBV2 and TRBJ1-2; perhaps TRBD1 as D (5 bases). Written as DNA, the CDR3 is TGTGCCAGCAGGCGAACCCACGGGGGAGGGGATGGCTACACCTTC. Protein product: CASRRTHGGGDGYTF.